This T cell receptor (beta chain) was found in a study of T cell responses to AZD1222 COVID-19 vaccine. General study points: Spike-specific TCR breadth and depth grew following two AZD1222 doses. Spike-wide coverage was observed for vaccine-associated CD4 TCRs, with dominant responses at 160-218 and 743-854.

Only in-frame clones appear in the TCRdb table, and some are missing; sequencing was by immunoSEQ multiplex PCR. The table lists roughly 200,000 clones, about 93% of them singletons. Points on this clone: Its cognate antigen is unknown.

CDR3 size: 14 residues. Sequenced here: peripheral blood, sampled 28 days after the second dose of the MenACWY control vaccine. This sequence joins TRBV21-1 and TRBJ1-5. TRBV21-1 corresponds to a pseudogene. The clonotype was recovered from an adult who received the MenACWY meningococcal vaccine as a control. The CDR3 loop is CAIQGSRRNQPQHF. The CDR3 coding sequence is TGTGCCATCCAAGGGTCTAGGCGCAATCAGCCCCAGCATTTT.